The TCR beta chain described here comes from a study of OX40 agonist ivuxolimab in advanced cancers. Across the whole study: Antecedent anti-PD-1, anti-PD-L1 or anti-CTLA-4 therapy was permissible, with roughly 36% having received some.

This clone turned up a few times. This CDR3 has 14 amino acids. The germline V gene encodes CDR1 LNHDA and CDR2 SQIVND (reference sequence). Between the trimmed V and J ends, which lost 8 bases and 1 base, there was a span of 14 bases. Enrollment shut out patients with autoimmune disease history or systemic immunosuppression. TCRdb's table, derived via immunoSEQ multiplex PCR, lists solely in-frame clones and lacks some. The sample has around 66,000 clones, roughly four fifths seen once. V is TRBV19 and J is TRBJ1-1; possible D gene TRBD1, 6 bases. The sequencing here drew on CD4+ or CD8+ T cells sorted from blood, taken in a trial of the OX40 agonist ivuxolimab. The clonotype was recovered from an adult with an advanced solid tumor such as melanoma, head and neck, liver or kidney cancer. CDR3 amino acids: CASSKGTTNTEAFF. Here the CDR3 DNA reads TGTGCCAGTTCAAAGGGGACAACGAACACTGAAGCTTTCTTT.